Presented here are 23 T cell receptor beta chains from one specimen sequenced in a study of T cells in Graves' hyperthyroidism and ophthalmopathy. Regions amplified from RNA transcripts were the TCR beta CDR3 regions. Researchers ran a first-round RT-PCR on the TCR CDR3 using the HTBI primer set. One entry per CDR3 protein, called by TCRdb with MiXCR from the multiplex PCR reads. The table has a few hundred thousand distinct CDR3 sequences, approximately 13% seen once. Input material: blood. These TCRs come from a woman aged 30 to 39 with Graves' hyperthyroidism that later progressed to Graves' ophthalmopathy.

This clonotype has a count of ten or more. The rearrangement joins TRBV7-2 to TRBJ1-5; tentative D call: TRBD1 (5 bases). The CDR3 covers 15 residues. The V end lost 1 base, the J end lost 1 base, and 8 bases lay between the germline ends. Germline V gene lookup returns CDR1 SGHTA and CDR2 FQGNSA. In DNA form, the CDR3 reads TGTGCCAGCAGCTTAGTGACAGACAGCAATCAGCCCCAGCATTTT. Protein sequence: CASSLVTDSNQPQHF.

The V call is TRBV25-1, the J call TRBJ1-3; tentative D call: TRBD1 (5 bases). The CDR3 has 16 residues. V lost 6 bases and J lost 0, with 15 bases in between. The germline gives CDR1 MGHDK, CDR2 SYGVNS. The chain's CDR3 is CASSDIQAFSGNTIYF. The CDR3 region has the DNA TGTGCCAGCAGCGACATACAGGCATTCTCTGGAAACACCATATATTTT.

There are a few counts of this clonotype. A much larger clone differs from this one at a single base, so this may be a read error. Because the CDR3 is missing its conserved closing phenylalanine or tryptophan, this is likely a read error. The J gene is TRBJ2-7, the V gene TRBV2, with 11 positions matching TRBD2. The ends lost 2 bases at V and 5 bases at J; junction bases unmatched: 2. The CDR3 runs 14 residues. Germline CDR1 is SNHLY and CDR2 is FYNNEI. The CDR3 DNA is TGTGCCAGCAGTGAACTAGCGGGAGGCCACGAGCAGTACCTC. Translated: CASSELAGGHEQYL.

This clonotype showed up just a few times. CDR3 sequence reads: CATSPPTDSGGYTF. CDR3 DNA: TGTGCCACCAGTCCGCCGACCGACAGTGGTGGCTACACCTTC. The V call is TRBV24-1, the J call TRBJ1-2; D is possibly TRBD1 (5 bases). V was clipped by 6 bases and J by 7 bases, with 17 bases between them. Germline CDR1 KGHDR, CDR2 SFDVKD. This CDR3 has 14 residues.

This clonotype was seen repeatedly, ten times or more. V usage is TRBV28 and J usage is TRBJ1-2; D ambiguous. V shed 6 bases and J shed 0 bases, with 8 bases lying between them. Germline values: CDR1 MDHEN, CDR2 SYDVKM. The CDR3 runs 13 residues. In DNA form, the CDR3 reads TGTGCCAGCAGCCCCCCCCCTAACTATGGCTACACCTTC. Its translation is CASSPPPNYGYTF.

The V call is TRBV6-2 or TRBV6-3, the J call TRBJ2-1; D may be TRBD2 (6 bases). Trimming took off 7 bases at V and 1 base at J, with 14 bases between the two ends. Germline assignment: CDR1 MNHEY and CDR2 SVGEGT. The CDR3 length is 15 residues. The CDR3 DNA sequence: TGTGCCAGCATTCCCCGACTAGTATCCTACAATGAGCAGTTCTTC. Residues: CASIPRLVSYNEQFF.

The rearrangement joins TRBV2 to TRBJ2-4, with D perhaps TRBD2 (6 bases). Trimming cost V 7 bases and J 2 bases, with 15 bases left between them. Looked up from germline, CDR1 is SNHLY and CDR2 is FYNNEI. The CDR3 contains 15 residues. In DNA form, the CDR3 reads TGTGCCAGCACGAGGGAGGCCGGGACCAAAAACATTCAGTACTTC. This gives the protein CASTREAGTKNIQYF.

This clonotype came up once. The chain is built from TRBV10-3 and TRBJ2-1; TRBD2 is a possible D gene (6 bases). The germline V gene encodes CDR1 ENHRY and CDR2 SYGVKD. The CDR3 sequence is 14 residues long. Between the trimmed V and J ends, which lost 3 bases and 6 bases, there was a span of 12 bases. The CDR3 sequence: CAISDTGVGNEQFF. DNA for the CDR3: TGTGCCATCAGTGACACGGGGGTGGGCAATGAGCAGTTCTTC.

In the case of this clonotype: At one of its ends the junction is not consistent with the germline gene, which may arise from a read error. This sequence joins TRBV5-8 and TRBJ2-2, with D possibly TRBD2 on 6 matching bases. CDR1 and CDR2 from the germline V gene are SGHTS and YDEGEE. CDR3 length equals 15 residues. CDR3 protein: CVSSLEGLNTGELFF. CDR3 nucleotide sequence: TGTGTCAGCAGCTTGGAGGGACTGAACACCGGGGAGCTGTTTTTT.

The V and J genes are TRBV19 and TRBJ2-3, with D uncertain. Deletions cut 9 bases from V and 1 base from J, with 20 bases between. This CDR3 region has 16 residues. Germline lookup yields CDR1 LNHDA and CDR2 SQIVND (reference sequence). CDR3 nucleotides: TGTGCCAGGGTCCCTTTATGTGTGGAAGGCACAGATACGCAGTATTTT. As protein: CARVPLCVEGTDTQYF. Drawing the rest from reference TRBV19 and TRBJ2-3, the complete variable domain is DGGITQSPKYLFRKEGQNVTLSCEQNLNHDAMYWYRQDPGQGLRLIYYSQIVNDFQKGDIAEGYSVSREKKESFPLTVTSAQKNPTAFYLCARVPLCVEGTDTQYFGPGTRLTVL.

The chain links TRBV9 to TRBJ2-7; no definite D call. V was clipped by 3 bases and J by 0 bases, with 10 bases between them. Germline CDR1 is SGDLS and CDR2 is YYNGEE. This CDR3 spans 14 amino acids. CDR3 sequence (DNA): TGTGCCAGCAGCGCCCGCGCCCTCTCCTACGAGCAGTACTTC. The encoded protein is CASSARALSYEQYF.

This clonotype was found many times. CDR3 residues: CASSLGVSYQETQYF. The CDR3 coding sequence is TGTGCCAGCAGCCTGGGAGTAAGTTATCAAGAGACCCAGTACTTC. This chain links TRBV3-1 with TRBJ2-5; D is perhaps TRBD2 (5 bases). The V gene lost 4 bases and the J gene lost 2 bases, with 14 bases spanning the gap. The CDR3 runs to 15 residues. The V gene's germline CDR1 is LGHDT and CDR2 YNNKEL (reference sequence).

A word on this clonotype: A much larger clone lies a single base off, so this may be a read error. Likely a read error: the CDR3 ends without its conserved phenylalanine or tryptophan. This chain links TRBV9 with TRBJ2-7; maybe TRBD1 (5 bases). This CDR3 region has 16 residues. Trimming took 0 bases from V and 5 from J, leaving 18 bases between them. Germline-derived CDR1 and CDR2 are SGDLS and YYNGEE. The CDR3 protein is CASSVGSTVVGHEQYS. The CDR3 DNA follows: TGTGCCAGCAGCGTAGGATCGACAGTTGTTGGCCACGAGCAGTACTCC.

This clonotype was seen at least ten times. In nucleotides, the CDR3 is TGTGCCAGCAGTTTGGGTTTTCGGAAGTTGGCTTTCTTT. Translation: CASSLGFRKLAFF. The V call is TRBV12-3 or TRBV12-4, the J call TRBJ1-1; no reliable D call. The CDR3 contains 13 residues. Between the trimmed V and J ends, which lost 3 bases and 11 bases, there was a span of 16 bases.

In its sample, this clonotype was seen many times. The rearrangement joins TRBV19 to TRBJ2-3; the D is unclear. The CDR3 is 14 amino acids. The V end lost 4 bases, the J end lost 4 bases, and 12 bases lay between the germline ends. Germline V CDR1 and CDR2: LNHDA, SQIVND (reference sequence). In DNA, the CDR3 is TGTGCCAGTAGTACAATTTTTTCAGCAGATACGCAGTATTTT. It yields the protein CASSTIFSADTQYF. Together with reference TRBV19 and TRBJ2-3, the CDR3 gives the full variable domain: DGGITQSPKYLFRKEGQNVTLSCEQNLNHDAMYWYRQDPGQGLRLIYYSQIVNDFQKGDIAEGYSVSREKKESFPLTVTSAQKNPTAFYLCASSTIFSADTQYFGPGTRLTVL.

A few counts support this clonotype. The chain joins TRBV15 to TRBJ2-7; TRBD1 agrees at 9 bases. This CDR3 is built from 15 residues. Germline CDR1 and CDR2: LNHNV and YYDKDF (reference sequence). J lost 0 bases, V lost 3 bases, and 3 bases had no gene match. The CDR3 region has the DNA TGTGCCACCAGCAGCCGACAGGGGGTCTCCTACGAGCAGTACTTC. This encodes CATSSRQGVSYEQYF.

This clonotype was detected many times. The gene calls are TRBV29-1 and TRBJ2-3, with 7 bases identical to TRBD1. CDR3 length equals 13 residues. Germline V gene sequence: CDR1 SQVTM, CDR2 ANQGSEA. V dropped 6 bases and J dropped 2; count of bases not matched to a gene: 5. In DNA form, the CDR3 reads TGCAGCGTGACGACAGGGTTCACAGATACGCAGTATTTT. Its protein product is CSVTTGFTDTQYF.

There are many counts of this clonotype. The chain has TRBV29-1 and TRBJ1-1; no clear D gene. Deletions cut 4 bases from V and 10 bases from J, with 13 bases between. The germline gives CDR1 SQVTM, CDR2 ANQGSEA. This CDR3 spans 11 amino acids. The CDR3 sequence: CSVVTYNRAFF. In DNA form, the CDR3 reads TGCAGCGTTGTTACTTACAACAGAGCTTTCTTT.

This clonotype was detected many times. CDR3 amino acids: CASSEGARVYEQYF. CDR3 DNA: TGTGCCAGCAGTGAAGGGGCGAGGGTTTACGAGCAGTACTTC. The genes are TRBV2 and TRBJ2-7; TRBD2 is a possible D gene (5 bases). CDR1 and CDR2 from the germline V gene are SNHLY and FYNNEI. This CDR3 has 14 residues. With 1 base removed from V and 4 bases from J, the gap between germline ends came to 11 bases.

This clonotype came up many times. The chain recombines TRBV12-3 or TRBV12-4 with TRBJ1-2, with 7 bases lining up with TRBD1. CDR3 size: 14 residues. V was pared by 5 bases and J by 6 bases, with 9 bases of the junction left unmatched. The CDR3 loop reads CASSTAIQGDGYTF. As DNA, the CDR3 is TGTGCCAGCAGTACAGCAATCCAGGGGGATGGCTACACCTTC.

This clonotype has more than one count but fewer than ten. The gene calls are TRBV7-9 and TRBJ2-7; 10 nucleotides line up with TRBD2. Germline V lookup: CDR1 SEHNR, CDR2 FQNEAQ (reference sequence). The CDR3 is 16 amino acids. The V and J ends lost 3 bases and 7 bases, in that order; junction bases with no gene match: 12. The CDR3 is CASSLGTSGTGEEQYF. DNA of the CDR3: TGTGCCAGCAGCTTGGGAACTAGCGGGACGGGAGAAGAGCAGTACTTC.

The table lists this clonotype with many counts. The J gene is TRBJ1-1, the V gene TRBV24-1; D uncertain. This CDR3 has 13 residues. The germline CDR1 and CDR2 sequences are KGHDR and SFDVKD. The V and J ends lost 4 bases and 6 bases respectively, with 11 bases between them. The CDR3 region is CATSEGHNPEAFF. CDR3 coding DNA: TGTGCCACCAGTGAGGGTCACAACCCTGAAGCTTTCTTT.

The V call is TRBV15, the J call TRBJ1-1; 7 nucleotides agree with TRBD1. The germline CDR1 and CDR2 sequences are LNHNV and YYDKDF (reference sequence). The CDR3 consists of 13 residues. V lost 5 bases and J lost 5; bases outside the gene matches: 5. The CDR3 is CATSGTGATEAFF. CDR3 nucleotide sequence: TGTGCCACCAGCGGTACAGGGGCGACTGAAGCTTTCTTT.